Following are 6 T cell receptor beta chains from one sample sequenced in a study of regulatory T cells in long-lasting Graves disease. Specified time point: persistent/refractory GD, antithyroid drugs over 5 years with positive TRAb. Isolated PBMC RNA provided the starting material for the TCR library. Arm-PCR of CDR3 regions with iRepertoire HTBI primers generated TCR beta libraries. TCRdb reprocessed the multiplex PCR reads via MiXCR and lists one record per CDR3 protein. The sample holds nearly 350,000 distinct CDR3 sequences, about 20% seen once. Sequences were derived from peripheral blood mononuclear cells (PBMCs), sampled when the disease was refractory, from a patient treated with antithyroid drugs. Source of these receptors: a female donor with Graves disease.

The chain joins TRBV6-4 to TRBJ2-2; 9 bases agree with TRBD1. The CDR3 extends over 14 amino acids. Germline trimming cut 6 bases from V and 7 bases from J; bases unmatched to any gene: 6. Per germline, CDR1 MRHNA and CDR2 SNTAGT. The CDR3 DNA reads as TGTGCCAGCAGGGACAGGGGAAATCTCGGGGAGCTGTTTTTT. This encodes CASRDRGNLGELFF.

The table lists this clonotype with a few counts. Here the CDR3 reads CSVAVGNHNSPLHF. CDR3 bases: TGCAGCGTTGCTGTGGGGAATCATAATTCACCCCTCCACTTT. The J gene is TRBJ1-6, the V gene TRBV29-1; D ambiguous. V lost 4 bases, J lost 5 bases, and 12 bases lay in between. Germline V gene data show CDR1 as SQVTM and CDR2 as ANQGSEA. The CDR3 loop spans 14 amino acids.

The chain has TRBV5-1 and TRBJ1-1; a possible D gene is TRBD1 (5 bases). V lost 1 base to trimming and J lost 4 bases, with 11 bases between them. Germline V lookup: CDR1 SGHRS, CDR2 YFSETQ. The CDR3 sequence is 14 residues long. The chain's CDR3 is CASSLPGAGTEAFF. The CDR3 DNA follows: TGCGCCAGCAGCTTGCCCGGGGCCGGCACTGAAGCTTTCTTT.

The table lists this clonotype with many counts. V and J are TRBV28 and TRBJ2-7, with 13 positions matching TRBD2. The CDR3 covers 18 residues. V gave up 4 bases and J gave up 4 bases; unmatched junction bases: 13. Germline assignment: CDR1 MDHEN and CDR2 SYDVKM. This chain's CDR3 is CASSYRPGLAGDVYEQYF. The CDR3 DNA reads as TGTGCCAGCAGTTACCGGCCCGGACTAGCGGGAGACGTTTACGAGCAGTACTTC. Drawing the rest from reference TRBV28 and TRBJ2-7, the complete variable domain is DVKVTQSSRYLVKRTGEKVFLECVQDMDHENMFWYRQDPGLGLRLIYFSYDVKMKEKGDIPEGYSVSREKKERFSLILESASTNQTSMYLCASSYRPGLAGDVYEQYFGPGTRLTVT.

This clonotype was counted between two and nine times. V gene TRBV5-1 combines with J gene TRBJ2-7, with D perhaps being TRBD1 or TRBD2 (5 bases each). V was pared by 4 bases and J by 3 bases, with 11 bases between. The CDR3 has 13 residues. Germline V gives CDR1 SGHRS, CDR2 YFSETQ. The CDR3 here is CASSHSRGYEQYF. The CDR3 bases are TGCGCCAGCAGCCACTCGAGGGGCTACGAGCAGTACTTC.

This clonotype appeared many times. The chain links TRBV28 to TRBJ2-7, with TRBD1 matching over 9 bases. Germline values: CDR1 MDHEN, CDR2 SYDVKM. J lost 7 bases, V lost 6 bases, and 7 bases had no gene match. The CDR3 has 13 residues. CDR3 nucleotides: TGTGCCAGCAGCCTCGGGACAGGGTGGGAGCAGTACTTC. It yields the protein CASSLGTGWEQYF. The full variable domain, completed using reference TRBV28 and TRBJ2-7, is DVKVTQSSRYLVKRTGEKVFLECVQDMDHENMFWYRQDPGLGLRLIYFSYDVKMKEKGDIPEGYSVSREKKERFSLILESASTNQTSMYLCASSLGTGWEQYFGPGTRLTVT.